This entry describes one T cell receptor (beta chain). What it binds is unknown. This record belongs to a study of STAT5B mutations in CD4+ large granular lymphocyte leukemia. General study findings and limits: Compared with healthy controls (2/35), patient top clones favored TRBV06 (8/27).

Germline lookup yields CDR1 KGHSH and CDR2 LQKENI. This CDR3 region has 13 residues. With V trimmed by 3 bases and J by 7 bases, 3 bases remained unmatched. Sequencing was at survey level. Generated by immunoSEQ multiplex PCR, the TCRdb table keeps only in-frame clones and is missing some. The sample has 40,000 to 45,000 clones, 81% seen once. The V call is TRBV18, the J call TRBJ1-2; 9 bases fit TRBD1. The sample comprised CD4+ T cells from blood buffy coats. This clonotype originated in a human donor in good health. The CDR3 sequence is CASSPTGGGGYTF. CDR3 sequence (DNA): TGTGCCAGCTCACCTACAGGGGGCGGTGGCTACACCTTC.